This T cell receptor (beta chain) was identified during a study of blood T cells in healthy people across ages. V gave up 0 bases and J gave up 2 bases; unmatched junction bases: 5. In germline, CDR1 is LGHNA, CDR2 YNFKEQ. The CDR3 consists of 17 residues. No fewer than 7 million PBMCs went into each sample. Samples each yielded at least 5.5 micrograms of total RNA. As to this clonotype: Its target is not known.

Then a second PCR, running about 6 to 12 cycles, was carried out with a sample-barcoded 5' primer and a J-beta primer mix. A single record per CDR3 protein comes from TCRdb applying MiXCR to the 5' RACE reads. This sample has about 1,600,000 distinct CDR3 sequences, with roughly 45% found just once. Study-level points and caveats: The donors' CMV status was not determined, possibly confounding changes in expanded clonotypes. No conclusive comparison of naive versus antigen-experienced cells was possible with unsorted PBMCs.

The chain employs TRBV4-2 and TRBJ2-3; 10 bases line up with TRBD2. The sample comprised blood. The origin of this receptor is a woman younger than 35 in good health. The CDR3 DNA is TGTGCCAGCAGCCAAGATCCCGGACTAGCGGTCACAGATACGCAGTATTTT. Protein sequence: CASSQDPGLAVTDTQYF.